The 31 T cell receptor beta chains listed next were all sequenced from one sample in a study of blood T cell repertoires in COVID-19. The method was immunoSEQ multiplex PCR; TCRdb's version includes in-frame clones alone and lacks a portion of them. The sample holds fewer than 200,000 clones, about 87% seen once. Sequenced input: peripheral blood. The receptors originated from a man aged 40-49 years with active or convalescent COVID-19.

CDR3 in amino acids: CASSLGQGRGYTF. CDR3 DNA sequence: TGCGCCAGCAGCTTGGGACAGGGGAGGGGCTACACCTTC. The rearrangement uses TRBV5-1 and TRBJ1-2, with 8 bases lining up with TRBD1. Germline V CDR1 and CDR2: SGHRS, YFSETQ. Losses at the gene ends were 0 bases for V and 8 bases for J; bases not matched to a gene: 3. This CDR3 is built from 13 residues. The full variable domain, rest sourced from reference TRBV5-1 and TRBJ1-2, is KAGVTQTPRYLIKTRGQQVTLSCSPISGHRSVSWYQQTPGQGLQFLFEYFSETQRNKGNFPGRFSGRQFSNSRSEMNVSTLELGDSALYLCASSLGQGRGYTFGSGTRLTVV.

The rearrangement links TRBV5-1 to TRBJ2-3; 9 nucleotides match TRBD2. CDR1 is SGHRS and CDR2 is YFSETQ in the germline V gene. V lost 7 bases, J lost 1 base, and 7 bases stayed unmatched. The CDR3 consists of 15 residues. The CDR3 sequence: CASGVAGDRTDTQYF. CDR3 nucleotide sequence: TGCGCCAGCGGGGTAGCGGGGGACCGCACAGATACGCAGTATTTT.

The chain combines TRBV5-1 with TRBJ1-1; TRBD1 matches at 8 bases. Losses at the gene ends were 5 bases for V and 3 bases for J; bases not matched to a gene: 6. Germline V gene data show CDR1 as SGHRS and CDR2 as YFSETQ. The length of the CDR3 is 14 residues. CDR3 protein: CASRADRADTEAFF. CDR3 nucleotides: TGCGCCAGCAGGGCGGACAGGGCGGACACTGAAGCTTTCTTT. The whole variable domain, remainder taken from reference TRBV5-1 and TRBJ1-1, is KAGVTQTPRYLIKTRGQQVTLSCSPISGHRSVSWYQQTPGQGLQFLFEYFSETQRNKGNFPGRFSGRQFSNSRSEMNVSTLELGDSALYLCASRADRADTEAFFGQGTRLTVV.

J is TRBJ1-3 and V is TRBV10-3; D not certain. CDR1 and CDR2 (germline): ENHRY, SYGVKD. The CDR3 runs to 14 residues. With 0 bases removed from V and 4 bases from J, the gap between germline ends came to 7 bases. CDR3 region: CAISESSRGNTIYF. CDR3 DNA sequence: TGTGCCATCAGTGAGTCCTCACGGGGAAACACCATATATTTT.

The rearrangement uses TRBV5-6 and TRBJ1-2; D uncertain. In germline, CDR1 is SGHDT, CDR2 YYEEEE. V shed 0 bases and J shed 5 bases, with 5 bases lying between them. This CDR3 has 12 residues. CDR3 DNA sequence: TGTGCCAGCAGCTTGGAACAGTATGGCTACACCTTC. This codes for CASSLEQYGYTF.

CDR3 amino acids: CASSLGGRGGRTQETQYF. The CDR3 nucleotides are TGTGCCAGCAGCTTAGGAGGTAGGGGGGGCAGAACTCAAGAGACCCAGTACTTC. The chain uses TRBV7-9 and TRBJ2-5, with a tentative D call TRBD2 (7 bases). With 1 base removed from V and 2 bases from J, the gap between germline ends came to 20 bases. The CDR3 runs 18 residues. Per germline, CDR1 SEHNR and CDR2 FQNEAQ (reference sequence).

This clone was seen only once. The rearrangement links TRBV7-9 to TRBJ1-5; D might be TRBD1 (6 bases). The CDR3 is 15 residues long. The V and J ends lost 5 bases and 1 base respectively, with 12 bases between them. Germline V gene lookup returns CDR1 SEHNR and CDR2 FQNEAQ (reference sequence). The CDR3 spells CASSPAGASNQPQHF. The CDR3 DNA sequence: TGTGCCAGCAGCCCTGCGGGGGCGAGCAATCAGCCCCAGCATTTT.

This clone was recorded only once. CDR3 region: CASSQGQGRAFF. In DNA, the CDR3 is TGTGCCAGCAGCCAAGGACAGGGTAGAGCTTTCTTT. This sequence joins TRBV3-1 (or the pseudogene TRBV3-2) and TRBJ1-1, with 7 bases that match TRBD1. Losses at the gene ends were 1 base for V and 10 bases for J; bases not matched to a gene: 3. Germline V CDR1 and CDR2: LGHDT, YNNKEL (reference sequence). This CDR3 has 12 residues.

In this sample, this clone turned up once. The chain combines TRBV7-8 with TRBJ1-6; a possible D gene is TRBD1 (6 bases). The CDR3 has 15 amino acids. The V end was cut by 4 bases, the J end by 9 bases, with 16 bases between. Germline loops: CDR1 SGHVS, CDR2 FQNEAQ. The CDR3 region is CASSSTAGVASPLHF. The CDR3 nucleotides read TGTGCCAGCAGCTCAACGGCAGGGGTTGCTTCACCCCTCCACTTT.

The chain employs TRBV7-9 and TRBJ1-6, with 10 bases lining up with TRBD1. This CDR3 is 15 amino acids long. Per the germline V gene, CDR1 is SEHNR and CDR2 is FQNEAQ (reference sequence). Trimming at V came to 5 bases and at J to 8 bases, leaving 6 bases not matched to a gene. The CDR3 nucleotides are TGTGCCAGCAGCACTACCGGGACAGGGGATTCACCCCTCCACTTT. This gives the protein CASSTTGTGDSPLHF.

The rearrangement links TRBV3-1 (or the pseudogene TRBV3-2) to TRBJ1-3; tentative D call: TRBD1 (6 bases). The CDR3 spans 17 residues. CDR1 and CDR2 (germline): LGHDT, YNNKEL (reference sequence). Trimming pared 4 bases from V and 2 bases from J, leaving 18 bases between. Here the CDR3 DNA reads TGTGCCAGCAGCCGGACAGCCAATCCAAGGGCTGGAAACACCATATATTTT. Its translation: CASSRTANPRAGNTIYF.

V is TRBV4-1 and J is TRBJ1-2, with 10 bases fitting TRBD1. The CDR3 sequence is 16 residues long. J gave up 4 bases and V 2 bases, and 7 bases lay outside the gene matches. Germline CDR1 and CDR2: MGHRA and YSYEKL. CDR3 nucleotide sequence: TGCGCCAGCAGCCAACGCCGGGACAGGGGAGCCTATGGCTACACCTTC. Its translation is CASSQRRDRGAYGYTF.

The V gene is TRBV15, the J gene TRBJ1-2; D gene ambiguous. Germline CDR1 LNHNV, CDR2 YYDKDF (reference sequence). The CDR3 sequence is 14 residues long. Between the trimmed V and J ends, which lost 2 bases and 0 bases, there was a span of 7 bases. The CDR3 sequence: CATSRHRANYGYTF. DNA of the CDR3: TGTGCCACCAGCAGACACAGAGCTAACTATGGCTACACCTTC.

The chain uses TRBV27 and TRBJ2-5, with D possibly TRBD2 on 6 matching bases. This CDR3 comprises 12 residues. V shed 5 bases and J shed 8 bases, with 12 bases lying between them. From germline, CDR1 is MNHEY and CDR2 SMNVEV (reference sequence). CDR3 DNA: TGTGCCAGCAGTCCCTCGGGAGAAACCCAGTACTTC. This encodes CASSPSGETQYF.

The chain couples TRBV5-4 to TRBJ1-3; D possibly corresponds to TRBD1 (6 bases). CDR3 size: 13 residues. Germline V lookup: CDR1 SGHNT, CDR2 YYREEE (reference sequence). V was shortened by 4 bases and J by 4 bases, with 9 bases between the two germline ends. Written as DNA, the CDR3 is TGTGCCAGCAGCCAAACAGGGGGAAACACCATATATTTT. Amino acids: CASSQTGGNTIYF.

The V gene is TRBV4-3, the J gene TRBJ1-1; D is uncertain. This CDR3 contains 14 residues. V lost 3 bases, J lost 2 bases, and 10 bases lay in between. Germline V lookup: CDR1 LGHNA, CDR2 YSLEER. CDR3 loop: CASSQGRVNTEAFF. The CDR3 nucleotides read TGCGCCAGCAGCCAGGGGAGGGTCAACACTGAAGCTTTCTTT.

The V call is TRBV5-1, the J call TRBJ1-2; no reliable D call. CDR3 length: 16 amino acids. The germline V gene has CDR1 SGHRS and CDR2 YFSETQ. The germline V and J ends were trimmed by 0 bases and 0 bases, with 12 bases remaining between them. The CDR3 spells CASSLGPSGPNYGYTF. CDR3 nucleotide sequence: TGCGCCAGCAGCTTGGGCCCCTCGGGTCCTAACTATGGCTACACCTTC.

CDR3 amino acids: CATLSGGRFRVQETQYF. Here the CDR3 DNA reads TGCGCCACCCTTAGCGGGGGGAGATTTAGGGTCCAAGAGACCCAGTACTTC. The chain uses TRBV10-1 and TRBJ2-5, with 10 bases matching TRBD2. Germline V gene lookup returns CDR1 WNHNN and CDR2 SYGVQD (reference sequence). Losses at the gene ends were 10 bases for V and 1 base for J; bases not matched to a gene: 15. CDR3 length equals 17 residues.

CDR3 amino acids: CASSSVPGGTEAFF. CDR3 nucleotide sequence: TGTGCCAGCAGTTCCGTCCCAGGGGGCACTGAAGCTTTCTTT. V usage is TRBV6-5 and J usage is TRBJ1-1, with 7 nucleotides matching TRBD1. Germline CDR1 is MNHEY and CDR2 is SVGAGI. The CDR3 loop spans 14 amino acids. Trimming at V came to 4 bases and at J to 4 bases, leaving 6 bases not matched to a gene.

V is TRBV12-5 and J is TRBJ2-1, with unresolved D. Germline CDR1 LGHNT, CDR2 FRNRAP. This CDR3 contains 14 residues. V lost 2 bases and J 3 bases, leaving 8 bases between the germline ends. DNA of the CDR3: TGTGCTAGTGGTTTGTATAATAGCTACAATGAGCAGTTCTTC. This gives the protein CASGLYNSYNEQFF.

V usage is TRBV9 and J usage is TRBJ1-4, with 9 positions matching TRBD1. Germline CDR1 SGDLS, CDR2 YYNGEE. V dropped 1 base and J dropped 2; count of bases not matched to a gene: 9. This CDR3 is built from 18 residues. CDR3 DNA: TGTGCCAGCAGCGTACACAGGGGGCTGGTTCGCACTAATGAAAAACTGTTTTTT. It codes for CASSVHRGLVRTNEKLFF.

This chain connects TRBV9 to TRBJ2-3; TRBD2 matches at 8 bases. Trimming removed 1 base from V and 2 bases from J; junction bases left unmatched: 6. Germline CDR1 and CDR2: SGDLS and YYNGEE. This CDR3 is built from 16 residues. CDR3 protein: CASSVSGGGNTDTQYF. The CDR3 DNA follows: TGTGCCAGCAGCGTATCGGGCGGGGGGAACACAGATACGCAGTATTTT.

V gene TRBV5-1 combines with J gene TRBJ2-5, with a tentative D call TRBD1 (6 bases). Trimming removed 5 bases at V and 5 bases at J, with 19 bases between. CDR1 and CDR2 (germline): SGHRS, YFSETQ. This CDR3 has 15 amino acids. CDR3 nucleotide sequence: TGCGCCAGCAGTCCCTGGACAGTCCGGGGCGAGACCCAGTACTTC. This gives the protein CASSPWTVRGETQYF. Filled out from reference TRBV5-1 and TRBJ2-5, the complete variable domain reads KAGVTQTPRYLIKTRGQQVTLSCSPISGHRSVSWYQQTPGQGLQFLFEYFSETQRNKGNFPGRFSGRQFSNSRSEMNVSTLELGDSALYLCASSPWTVRGETQYFGPGTRLLVL.

The V gene is TRBV28, the J gene TRBJ1-1; no definite D call. The V gene's germline CDR1 is MDHEN and CDR2 SYDVKM. The CDR3 contains 11 residues. The V gene lost 2 bases and the J gene lost 4 bases, with 2 bases spanning the gap. DNA for the CDR3: TGTGCCAGCAGTTTACTCACTGAAGCTTTCTTT. It codes for CASSLLTEAFF. Using reference TRBV28 and TRBJ1-1 for the parts outside the CDR3, the full variable domain is DVKVTQSSRYLVKRTGEKVFLECVQDMDHENMFWYRQDPGLGLRLIYFSYDVKMKEKGDIPEGYSVSREKKERFSLILESASTNQTSMYLCASSLLTEAFFGQGTRLTVV.

The chain employs TRBV15 and TRBJ1-2; possibly TRBD1 for D (5 bases). Trimming took 3 bases from V and 2 from J, leaving 13 bases between them. The germline CDR1 and CDR2 sequences are LNHNV and YYDKDF (reference sequence). CDR3 size: 15 residues. This chain's CDR3 is CATSRTRDANYGYTF. The CDR3 nucleotides read TGTGCCACCAGCAGGACCAGGGATGCGAACTATGGCTACACCTTC.

The rearrangement links TRBV30 to TRBJ1-5; TRBD1 aligns across 7 bases. CDR3 size: 13 residues. The germline gives CDR1 GTSNPN, CDR2 SVGIG (reference sequence). The V and J ends lost 5 bases and 2 bases, in that order; junction bases with no gene match: 3. In DNA, the CDR3 is TGTGCCTGGGACAGGGCGGGCAATCAGCCCCAGCATTTT. Residues: CAWDRAGNQPQHF.

The chain carries TRBV6-1 and TRBJ2-1; 12 bases align to TRBD2. CDR3 length: 17 amino acids. Germline loops: CDR1 MNHNS, CDR2 SASEGT. V lost 3 bases to trimming and J lost 4 bases; unmatched junction nucleotides: 7. This CDR3 is CASSDTGTSGLYNEQFF. The CDR3 DNA reads as TGTGCCAGCAGTGACACCGGGACTAGCGGGTTGTACAATGAGCAGTTCTTC.

Written as DNA, the CDR3 is TGTGCCACAGGGCCCTCTGGGGCCAACGTCCTGACTTTC. The encoded protein is CATGPSGANVLTF. The chain employs TRBV25-1 and TRBJ2-6, with D possibly TRBD1 on 5 matching bases. The CDR3 has 13 amino acids. The V gene lost 10 bases and the J gene lost 0 bases, with 7 bases spanning the gap. CDR1 MGHDK and CDR2 SYGVNS come from the germline V gene.

CDR3 DNA: TGTGCCAGCAGTTACGACAGGGGACATCAGCCCCAGCATTTT. Its translation: CASSYDRGHQPQHF. The gene calls are TRBV6-6 and TRBJ1-5; 8 positions agree with TRBD1. Germline V gene data show CDR1 as MNHNY and CDR2 as SVGAGI (reference sequence). V was pared by 2 bases and J by 5 bases, with 2 bases of the junction left unmatched. CDR3 length equals 14 residues.

This chain links TRBV4-2 with TRBJ2-7; TRBD1 aligns across 7 bases. V shed 0 bases and J 0 bases; nucleotides not matched to a gene: 5. There are 16 residues in the CDR3. Looked up from germline, CDR1 is LGHNA and CDR2 is YNFKEQ. CDR3 region: CASSQEDRVSSYEQYF. The CDR3 region has the DNA TGTGCCAGCAGCCAAGAAGACAGGGTGAGCTCCTACGAGCAGTACTTC.

V and J are TRBV2 and TRBJ2-1, with 13 bases identical to TRBD2. Losses at the gene ends were 2 bases for V and 2 bases for J; bases not matched to a gene: 0. This CDR3 has 16 amino acids. Per the germline V gene, CDR1 is SNHLY and CDR2 is FYNNEI. This CDR3 reads CASSETSGGAYNEQFF. CDR3 sequence (DNA): TGTGCCAGCAGTGAAACTAGCGGGGGGGCCTACAATGAGCAGTTCTTC.